This T cell receptor (beta chain) was sequenced for a study of Ad26.COV2.S vaccination and SARS-CoV-2 variants. Study information: The authors gave Ad26.COV2.S intramuscularly, either once or twice 56 days apart.

The protocol was immunoSEQ multiplex PCR, while the TCRdb copy is restricted to in-frame clones and leaves out a portion. Among roughly 320,000 clones listed, around 86% were seen once. Documented treatment: 15 to 20 received Ad26.COV2.S at low or high dose, single or two shots; several received placebo; per-sample allocation not given. On day 63 after the first injection, vaccine and placebo recipients gave samples. Study-level findings and limits: Vaccinated and placebo-treated recipients had similar non-spike TCR breadth.

Notes on this clone: What it recognizes is unknown.

CDR3 length: 14 amino acids. V was clipped by 2 bases and J by 4 bases; unmatched bases: 1. From germline, CDR1 is SGDLS and CDR2 YYNGEE. This material consisted of peripheral blood, taken in a trial of Ad26.COV2.S vaccine versus placebo. The chain recombines TRBV9 with TRBJ2-3; 10 nucleotides line up with TRBD2. The TCR comes from a person between 18 and 65 years old who received the Ad26.COV2.S COVID-19 vaccine or a placebo. The CDR3 here is CASSVLAGADTQYF. The CDR3 nucleotides are TGTGCCAGCAGCGTTCTAGCGGGGGCAGATACGCAGTATTTT.